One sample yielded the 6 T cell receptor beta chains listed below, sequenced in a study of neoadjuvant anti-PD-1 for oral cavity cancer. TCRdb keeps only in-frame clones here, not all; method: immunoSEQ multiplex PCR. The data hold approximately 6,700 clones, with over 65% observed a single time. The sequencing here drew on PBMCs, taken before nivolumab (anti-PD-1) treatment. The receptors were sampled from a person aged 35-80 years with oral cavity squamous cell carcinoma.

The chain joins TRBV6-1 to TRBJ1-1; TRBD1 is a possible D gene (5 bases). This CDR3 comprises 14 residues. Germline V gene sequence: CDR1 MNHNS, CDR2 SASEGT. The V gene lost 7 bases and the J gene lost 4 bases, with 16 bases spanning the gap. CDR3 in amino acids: CASNIHLGGTEAFF. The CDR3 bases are TGTGCCAGCAACATCCACCTGGGGGGCACTGAAGCTTTCTTT.

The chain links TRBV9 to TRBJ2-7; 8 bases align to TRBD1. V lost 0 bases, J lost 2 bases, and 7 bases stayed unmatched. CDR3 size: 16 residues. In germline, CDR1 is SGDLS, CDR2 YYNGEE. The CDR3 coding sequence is TGTGCCAGCAGCGTAGACCTAGGACAGGGTCCCTACGAGCAGTACTTC. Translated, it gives CASSVDLGQGPYEQYF.

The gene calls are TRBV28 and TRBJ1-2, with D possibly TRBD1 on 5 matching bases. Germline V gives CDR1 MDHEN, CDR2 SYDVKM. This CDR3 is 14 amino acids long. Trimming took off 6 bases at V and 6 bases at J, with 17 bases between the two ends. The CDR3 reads CASSPARDADGYTF. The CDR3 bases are TGTGCCAGCAGCCCGGCCCGGGACGCAGATGGCTACACCTTC.

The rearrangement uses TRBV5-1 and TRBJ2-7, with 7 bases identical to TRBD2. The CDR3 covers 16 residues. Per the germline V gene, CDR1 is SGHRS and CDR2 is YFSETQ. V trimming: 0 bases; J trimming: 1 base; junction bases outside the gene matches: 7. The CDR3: CASSLVETSISYEQYF. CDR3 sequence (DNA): TGCGCCAGCAGCTTGGTGGAGACTAGCATTTCCTACGAGCAGTACTTC.

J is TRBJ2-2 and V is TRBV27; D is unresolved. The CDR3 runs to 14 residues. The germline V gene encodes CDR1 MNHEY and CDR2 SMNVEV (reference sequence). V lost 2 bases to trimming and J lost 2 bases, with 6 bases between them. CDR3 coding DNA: TGTGCCAGCAGTTTAACGGAAAACACCGGGGAGCTGTTTTTT. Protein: CASSLTENTGELFF.

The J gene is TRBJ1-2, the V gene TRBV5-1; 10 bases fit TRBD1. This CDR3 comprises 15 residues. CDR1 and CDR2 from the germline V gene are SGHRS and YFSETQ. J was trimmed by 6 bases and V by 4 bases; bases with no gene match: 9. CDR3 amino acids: CASSNADRGTHGYTF. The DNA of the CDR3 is TGCGCCAGCAGCAACGCGGACAGGGGGACGCATGGCTACACCTTC.